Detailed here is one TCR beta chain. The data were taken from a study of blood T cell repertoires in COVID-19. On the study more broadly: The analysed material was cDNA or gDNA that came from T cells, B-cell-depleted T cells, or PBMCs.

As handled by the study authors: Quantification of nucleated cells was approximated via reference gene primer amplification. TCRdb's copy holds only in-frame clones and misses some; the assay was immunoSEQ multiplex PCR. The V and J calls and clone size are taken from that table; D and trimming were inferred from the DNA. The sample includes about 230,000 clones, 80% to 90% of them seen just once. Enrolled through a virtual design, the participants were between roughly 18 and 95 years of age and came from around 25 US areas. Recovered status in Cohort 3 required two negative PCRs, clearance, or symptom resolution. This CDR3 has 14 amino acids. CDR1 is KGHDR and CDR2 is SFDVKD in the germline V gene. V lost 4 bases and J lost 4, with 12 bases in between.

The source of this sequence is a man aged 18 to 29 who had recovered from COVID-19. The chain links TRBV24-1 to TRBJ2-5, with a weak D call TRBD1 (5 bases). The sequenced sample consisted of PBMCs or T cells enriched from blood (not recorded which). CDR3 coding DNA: TGTGCCACCAGTGACGACAGAGTGGGAGAGACCCAGTACTTC. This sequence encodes CATSDDRVGETQYF.